This T cell receptor (beta chain) was observed in a study of control samples from healthy donors and cancer patients. V lost 0 bases to trimming and J lost 0 bases, with 10 bases between them. Germline CDR1 and CDR2: SGDLS and YYNGEE. The CDR3 is made up of 16 amino acids. Data came from immunoSEQ multiplex PCR; TCRdb stores just in-frame clones and leaves some out. The sample holds 150,000 to 200,000 clones, about 90% seen once. Sequencing used blood. The rearrangement uses TRBV9 and TRBJ2-1, with unresolved D. This clonotype was obtained from a woman aged 25 to 39 in good health. The CDR3 loop is CASSVGGSSSYNEQFF. The CDR3 DNA follows: TGTGCCAGCAGCGTAGGTGGCTCCAGCTCCTACAATGAGCAGTTCTTC. Complete variable domain (other parts from reference TRBV9 and TRBJ2-1): DSGVTQTPKHLITATGQRVTLRCSPRSGDLSVYWYQQSLDQGLQFLIQYYNGEERAKGNILERFSAQQFPDLHSELNLSSLELGDSALYFCASSVGGSSSYNEQFFGPGTRLTVL.